A single T cell receptor beta chain is shown here with its context. What antigen it recognizes has not been identified. The sample holds no much larger clone one base away, and base qualities are not on file. The sample comes from a study of T cell repertoires in ileal Crohn's disease (dated by TCRdb to between 2018 and 2020). Turning to the overall study: The median duration of disease was 7.9 years, and at the time of surgery 30% to 35% of patients were active smokers. Roughly half of the patients were given postoperative therapy, with under 13 receiving thiopurines and under 20 receiving anti-TNF agents. A prospective multicentre cohort supplied the roughly 57 Crohn's disease patients whose TCR repertoires were analysed. A Rutgeerts score above i0 was used to define endoscopic postoperative recurrence. A total of around 150 mucosal samples from some 50 patients were sequenced, collected from several sites on the surgical specimen as well as at postoperative endoscopy. Every patient underwent surgery because of a complication, which was stricturing disease in roughly 60% of cases and penetrating disease in approximately 40%. The study ran alongside a multicentre cohort designed to identify predictors of early endoscopic recurrence after ileocolonic resection. Results and caveats for the whole study, not just this receptor: More high-frequency clones were carried by sorted CD8 T cells than by CD4 T cells, suggesting that mucosal expansions were mainly CD8. Mucosal CD4 and CD8 T cells were sorted and sequenced only in a subgroup of patients, whose size was not stated. Compared with non-smokers, patients who were active smokers at surgery showed a significantly higher proportion of clonal expansions (25.9% vs 17.9%, p=0.02). Higher high-frequency clone percentages at surgery were associated with endoscopic recurrence; all patients with clonality above 26.8% (18/57) had recurrence.

Counted from cysteine to phenylalanine, this CDR3 has 16 amino acids. CDR3 DNA only is kept here, 48 bases in frame from base 1. V and J are trimmed by 2 bases and 2 bases, and the gene matches miss 7 bases of the junction. The germline V gene supplies CDR1 MNHNS and CDR2 SASEGT. Adults with ileal or ileocolonic Crohn's disease and an indication for ileocolonic resection were eligible for inclusion. Before DNA extraction, whole ileal mucosal biopsies were kept frozen at -80 degrees C. Genomic DNA was isolated from frozen whole biopsies using a TRizol-based method, and the DNA was quantified with a NanoDrop 2000 spectrophotometer. Around 460 nanograms of biopsy DNA per sample were submitted for commercial TCRB immunosequencing. Adaptive Biotechnology amplified CDR3 regions from genomic DNA with a two-step multiplex PCR that controlled for amplification bias. In the first PCR, primers covered every V and J gene segment, and in the second PCR, barcodes and Illumina adapters were added. CDR3 libraries were sequenced on an Illumina instrument. On the study's bioinformatics: Analysis combined the vendor-provided pipelines with custom analysis of raw data in R/Bioconductor under R version 3.3.0. Clonality, ranging from 0 to 1, was calculated as the inverse of the normalised Shannon entropy of all productive clones. The repertoire share taken up by the top 100 clones defined high-frequency clones, and only clones that passed a 95% confidence test were kept. The Simpson index measured repertoire diversity, and the Morisita-Horn index measured overlap between samples. This immuneACCESS table, as held by TCRdb, lists in-frame sequences with V and J called but not all clones. Of the missing ones, under half trace to an unresolved V gene in checked studies; the others have no known cause. V and J calls and clone size are those listed in that table; D and trimming were worked out from the DNA. The sample profile shows 15,000 to 20,000 clones; about 75% of them were found once. The top ten constitute roughly 5% of the sample.

The source material was ileal tissue. The chain links TRBV6-1 with TRBJ2-7; the junction holds 9 bases that match TRBD1. The receptor comes from an adult with Crohn's disease. The DNA reads as follows: TGTGCCAGCAGTGAATCAGCCGGACAGGGGCCCTACGAGCAGTACTTC. Its protein product is CASSESAGQGPYEQYF.